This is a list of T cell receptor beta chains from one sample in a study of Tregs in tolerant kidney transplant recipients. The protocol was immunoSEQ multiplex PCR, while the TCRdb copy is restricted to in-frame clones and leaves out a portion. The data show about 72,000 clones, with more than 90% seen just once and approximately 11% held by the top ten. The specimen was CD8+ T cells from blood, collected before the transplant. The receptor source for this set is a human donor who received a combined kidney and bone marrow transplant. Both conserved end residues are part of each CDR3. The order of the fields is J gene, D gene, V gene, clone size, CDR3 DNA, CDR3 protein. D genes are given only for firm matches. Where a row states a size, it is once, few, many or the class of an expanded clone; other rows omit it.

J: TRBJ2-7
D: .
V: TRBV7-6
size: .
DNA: TGTGCCAGCAGCCCGAGGGCCGGTAGCTCCTACGAGCAGTACTTC
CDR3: CASSPRAGSSYEQYF

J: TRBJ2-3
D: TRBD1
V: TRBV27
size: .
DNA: TGTGCCAGCAGTCCTGTTATGGGGACAGGGACCACAGATACGCAGTATTTT
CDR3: CASSPVMGTGTTDTQYF

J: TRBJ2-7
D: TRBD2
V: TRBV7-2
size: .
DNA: TGTGCCAGCAGCCTCAGCGGGGGGGAAGCCTACGAGCAGTACTTC
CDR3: CASSLSGGEAYEQYF

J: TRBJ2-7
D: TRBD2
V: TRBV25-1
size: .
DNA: TGTGCCAGCAGTGTTGGGAGGGGAAATCTCTACGAGCAGTACTTC
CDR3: CASSVGRGNLYEQYF

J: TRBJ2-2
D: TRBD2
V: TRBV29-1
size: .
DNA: TGCAGCGTCGCCAAAGCGGGACGGACTCCCGGGGAGCTGTTTTTT
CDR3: CSVAKAGRTPGELFF

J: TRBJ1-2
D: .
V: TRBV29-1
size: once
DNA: TGCAGCGTAGCCGTGGAGGGTGGCTACACCTTC
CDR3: CSVAVEGGYTF

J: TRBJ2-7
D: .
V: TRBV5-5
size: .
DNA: TGTGCCAGCCAGCTGATAGTTAGCCACGAGCAGTACTTC
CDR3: CASQLIVSHEQYF

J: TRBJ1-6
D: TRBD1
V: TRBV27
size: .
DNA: TGTGCCAGCAGTTTAATGGGCAGGGGGAATTCACCCCTCCACTTT
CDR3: CASSLMGRGNSPLHF

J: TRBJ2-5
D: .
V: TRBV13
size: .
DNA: TGTGCCAGCAGCTCTCCTGGGACGGGGGAAGCACAAGAGACCCAGTACTTC
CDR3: CASSSPGTGEAQETQYF

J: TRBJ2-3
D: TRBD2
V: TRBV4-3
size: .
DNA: TGCGCCAGCAGCCAAGATGCCTCTAGCGGGGAAGGAGATACGCAGTATTTT
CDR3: CASSQDASSGEGDTQYF

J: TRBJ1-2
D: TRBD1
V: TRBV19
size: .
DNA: TGTGCCAGTAGTATCCCGACAGGGTTCTATGGCTACACCTTC
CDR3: CASSIPTGFYGYTF

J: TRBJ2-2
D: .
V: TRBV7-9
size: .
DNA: TGTGCCAGCAGCTTTACTCAGGGGGGCGAATTCACCGGGGAGCTGTTTTTT
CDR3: CASSFTQGGEFTGELFF

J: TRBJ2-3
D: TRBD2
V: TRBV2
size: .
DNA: TGTGCCAGCAGAGCGACTAGCGGTTCCACAGATACGCAGTATTTT
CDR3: CASRATSGSTDTQYF

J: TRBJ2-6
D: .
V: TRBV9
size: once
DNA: TGTGCCAGCAGCGTAGACGGTACGGGGGCCAACGTCCTGACTTTC
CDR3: CASSVDGTGANVLTF

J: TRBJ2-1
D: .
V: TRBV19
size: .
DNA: TGTGCCAGTAGTATAGTGCGGGGAGAGCAGTTCTTC
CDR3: CASSIVRGEQFF

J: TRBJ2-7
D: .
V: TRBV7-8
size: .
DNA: TGTGCCAGCAGCTTAGCCCGAGTAGGGGGATACGAGCAGTACTTC
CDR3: CASSLARVGGYEQYF

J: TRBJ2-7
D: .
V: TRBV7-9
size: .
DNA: TGTGCCAGCACCCCCCAGGACAACCACTACGAGCAGTACTTC
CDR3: CASTPQDNHYEQYF

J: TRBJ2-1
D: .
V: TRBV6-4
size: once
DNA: TGTGCCAGCAGTGATGAAGCGGGCCGCTACAATGAGCAGTTCTTC
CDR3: CASSDEAGRYNEQFF

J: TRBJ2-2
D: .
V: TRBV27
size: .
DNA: TGTGCCAGCAGTTTACCGGCAGGGTTGAACACCGGGGAGCTGTTTTTT
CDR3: CASSLPAGLNTGELFF

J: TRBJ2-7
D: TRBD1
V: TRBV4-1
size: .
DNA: TGCGCCAGCAGCCAAGAACAGGGGTACGGATACGAGCAGTACTTC
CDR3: CASSQEQGYGYEQYF

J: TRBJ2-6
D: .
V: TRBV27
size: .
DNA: TGTGCCAGCAGTTTATACGGGGTTAGCTCTGGGGCCAACGTCCTGACTTTC
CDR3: CASSLYGVSSGANVLTF

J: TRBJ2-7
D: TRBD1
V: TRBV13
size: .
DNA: TGTGCCAGCAGCACAGGACAGGTCTCCTACGAGCAGTACTTC
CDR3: CASSTGQVSYEQYF

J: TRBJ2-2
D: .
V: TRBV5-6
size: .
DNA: TGTGCCAGCCTCGCATGGGCAGGGGTCACCGGGGAGCTGTTTTTT
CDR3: CASLAWAGVTGELFF

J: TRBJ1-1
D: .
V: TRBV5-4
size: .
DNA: TGTGCCAGCAGCTCCCTGACAGTGAACACTGAAGCTTTCTTT
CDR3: CASSSLTVNTEAFF

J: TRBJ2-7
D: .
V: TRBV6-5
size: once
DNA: TGTGCCAGCAGTGGAACTAGGAACTTCTACGAGCAGTACTTC
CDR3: CASSGTRNFYEQYF

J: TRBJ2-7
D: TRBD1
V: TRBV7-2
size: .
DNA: TGTGCCAGCAGCTTAGCAGCTCCAAGGGGGCCTGTGTCCTACGAGCAGTACTTC
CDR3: CASSLAAPRGPVSYEQYF

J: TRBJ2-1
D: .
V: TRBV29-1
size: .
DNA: TGCAGCGTTGGGTTGGGCGATGGTGAGCAGTTCTTC
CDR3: CSVGLGDGEQFF

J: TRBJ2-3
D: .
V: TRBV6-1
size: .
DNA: TGTGCCAGCAGTGACCTTACTAGCACAGATACGCAGTATTTT
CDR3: CASSDLTSTDTQYF

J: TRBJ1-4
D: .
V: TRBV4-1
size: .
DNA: TGCGCCAGCAGCCAAGATCGAAGAGAACTGGGGGGAAAACTGTTTTTT
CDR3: CASSQDRRELGGKLFF

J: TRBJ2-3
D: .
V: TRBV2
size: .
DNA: TGTGCCAGCAAAACAGTCCCGAAAAGCACAGATACGCAGTATTTT
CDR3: CASKTVPKSTDTQYF

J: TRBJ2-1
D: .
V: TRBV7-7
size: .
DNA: TGTGCCAGCAGCTTAGCACCTACTAGTAATGAGCAGTTCTTC
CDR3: CASSLAPTSNEQFF

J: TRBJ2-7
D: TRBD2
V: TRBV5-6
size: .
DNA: TGTGCCAGCAGCTTGGAACCGGGACTAGCGGATTCCTGGGAGCAGTACTTC
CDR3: CASSLEPGLADSWEQYF

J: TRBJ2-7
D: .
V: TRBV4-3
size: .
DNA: TGCGCCAGCAGCCAAGGACCGTTGACTTTTCAGAACTTC
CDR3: CASSQGPLTFQNF

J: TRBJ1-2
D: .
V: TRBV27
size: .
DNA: TGTGCCAGCAGTTCTTCTATCGGGGGATTAGATGGCTACACCTTC
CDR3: CASSSSIGGLDGYTF

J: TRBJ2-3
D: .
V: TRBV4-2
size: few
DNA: TGTGCCAGCAGCCATACTAGCACAGATACGCAGTATTTT
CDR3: CASSHTSTDTQYF

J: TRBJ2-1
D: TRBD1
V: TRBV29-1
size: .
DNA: TGCAGCGTCCCCGATCGACAGGGCCTTTACAATGAGCAGTTCTTC
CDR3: CSVPDRQGLYNEQFF

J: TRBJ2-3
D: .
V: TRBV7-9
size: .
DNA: TGTGCCAGCAGCCTACAGGGTAATCTTGCCACAGATACGCAGTATTTT
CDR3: CASSLQGNLATDTQYF

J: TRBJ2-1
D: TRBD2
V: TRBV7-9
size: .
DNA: TGTGCCATGGCCGGAGAGTCGGGAGGGCCGGGAAATGAGCAGTTCTTC
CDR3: CAMAGESGGPGNEQFF

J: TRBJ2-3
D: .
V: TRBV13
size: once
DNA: TGTGCCAGCAGCGAACGATACCGGGCGAGGCGGGGCACAGATACGCAGTATTTT
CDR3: CASSERYRARRGTDTQYF

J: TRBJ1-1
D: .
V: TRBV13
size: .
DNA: TGTGCCAGCAGTTTCGATCGGTCGGTCTCGGAAGCTTTCTTT
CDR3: CASSFDRSVSEAFF

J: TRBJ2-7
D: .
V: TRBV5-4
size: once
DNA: TGTGCCAGCAGCTTGGCCCAGATATCCGGGACACAGTCCTACGAGCAGTACTTC
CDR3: CASSLAQISGTQSYEQYF

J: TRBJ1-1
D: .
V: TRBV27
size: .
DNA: TGTGCCAGCAGCGACCCGGGACATTTCACTGAAGCTTTCTTT
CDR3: CASSDPGHFTEAFF

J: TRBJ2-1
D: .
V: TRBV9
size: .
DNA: TGTGCCAGCAGCACCACTAGCTCCGTTCTGGATGAGCAGTTCTTC
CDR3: CASSTTSSVLDEQFF

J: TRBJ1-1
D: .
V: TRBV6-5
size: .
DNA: TGTGCCAGCAGTTATTCGGGTCAGGGCTCCGAAGCTTTCTTT
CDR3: CASSYSGQGSEAFF

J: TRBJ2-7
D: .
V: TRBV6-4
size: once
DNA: TGTGCCAGCAGTGACGACAGGTACTCCTACGAGCAGTACTTC
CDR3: CASSDDRYSYEQYF

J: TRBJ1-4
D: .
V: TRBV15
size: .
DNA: TGTGCCACCAGCAGACCAGGGGCGTCTACAACTAATGAAAAACTGTTTTTT
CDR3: CATSRPGASTTNEKLFF

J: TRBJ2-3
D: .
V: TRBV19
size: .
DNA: TGTGCCAGTAGTATAGAGGGGGGAAGGACAGATACGCAGTATTTT
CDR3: CASSIEGGRTDTQYF

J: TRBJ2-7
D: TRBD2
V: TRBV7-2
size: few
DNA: TGTGCCAGCAGCTCGGGGGGGGGAGGCTACGAGCAGTACTTC
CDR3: CASSSGGGGYEQYF

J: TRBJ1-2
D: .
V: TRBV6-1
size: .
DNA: TGTGCCAGCAGTGAATTTACAGAGCACTATGGCTACACCTTC
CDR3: CASSEFTEHYGYTF

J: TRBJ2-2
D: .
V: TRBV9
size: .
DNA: TGTGCCAGCAGCGTAGTATCAGGGAACACCGGGGAGCTGTTTTTT
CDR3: CASSVVSGNTGELFF

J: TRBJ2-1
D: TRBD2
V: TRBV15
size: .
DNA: TGTGCCACCAGAAGAACTAGCGGGACCAATGAGCAGTTCTTC
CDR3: CATRRTSGTNEQFF

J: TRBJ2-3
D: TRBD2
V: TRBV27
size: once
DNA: TGTGCCAGCAGCTACGGGGGGTTCAATACGCAGTATTTT
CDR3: CASSYGGFNTQYF

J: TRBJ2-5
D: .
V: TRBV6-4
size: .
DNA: TGTGCCAGCAGTGACTCGAGATCGCAGGGCCAAGAGACCCAGTACTTC
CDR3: CASSDSRSQGQETQYF